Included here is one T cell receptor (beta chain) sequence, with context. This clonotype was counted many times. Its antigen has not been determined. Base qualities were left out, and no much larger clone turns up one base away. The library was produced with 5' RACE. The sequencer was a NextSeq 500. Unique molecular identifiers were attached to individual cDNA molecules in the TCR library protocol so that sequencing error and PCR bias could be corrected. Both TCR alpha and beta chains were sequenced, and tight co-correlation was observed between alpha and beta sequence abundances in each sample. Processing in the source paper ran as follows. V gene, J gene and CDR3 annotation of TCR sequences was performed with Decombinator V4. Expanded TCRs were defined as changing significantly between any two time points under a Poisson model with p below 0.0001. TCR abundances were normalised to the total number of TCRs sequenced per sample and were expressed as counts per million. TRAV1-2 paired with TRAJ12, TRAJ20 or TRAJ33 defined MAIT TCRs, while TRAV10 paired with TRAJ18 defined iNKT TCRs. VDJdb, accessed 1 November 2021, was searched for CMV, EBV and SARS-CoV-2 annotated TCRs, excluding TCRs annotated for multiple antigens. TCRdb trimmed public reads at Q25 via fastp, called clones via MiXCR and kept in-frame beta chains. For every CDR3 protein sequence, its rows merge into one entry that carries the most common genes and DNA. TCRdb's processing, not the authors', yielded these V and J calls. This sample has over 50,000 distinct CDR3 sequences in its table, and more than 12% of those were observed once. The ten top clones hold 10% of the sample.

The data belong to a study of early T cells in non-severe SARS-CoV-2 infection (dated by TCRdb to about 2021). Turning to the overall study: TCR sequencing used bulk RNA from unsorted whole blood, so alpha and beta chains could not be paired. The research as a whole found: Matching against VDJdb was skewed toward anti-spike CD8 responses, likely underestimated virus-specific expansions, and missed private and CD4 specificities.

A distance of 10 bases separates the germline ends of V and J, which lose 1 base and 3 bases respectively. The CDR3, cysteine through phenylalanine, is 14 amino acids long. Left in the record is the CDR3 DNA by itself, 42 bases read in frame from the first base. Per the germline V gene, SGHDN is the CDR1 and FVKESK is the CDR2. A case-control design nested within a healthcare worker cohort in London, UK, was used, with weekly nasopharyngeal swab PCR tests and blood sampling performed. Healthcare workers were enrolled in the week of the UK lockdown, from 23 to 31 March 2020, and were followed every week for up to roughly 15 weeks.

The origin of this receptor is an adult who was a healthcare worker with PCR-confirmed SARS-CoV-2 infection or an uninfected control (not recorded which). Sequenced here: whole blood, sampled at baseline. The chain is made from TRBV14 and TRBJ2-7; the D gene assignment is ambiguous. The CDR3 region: CASSQGTGYYEQYF. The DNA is TGTGCCAGCAGCCAAGGAACGGGCTACTACGAGCAGTACTTC.